A selection of T cell receptor beta chains follows, all from one sample in a study of technical replicates of blood from several donors. Profiling relied on immunoSEQ multiplex PCR, and the TCRdb table lists in-frame clones only, not all of them. The sample lists more than 90,000 clones; more than 90% were seen once. Input material: T cells isolated from PBMCs. The receptors here all came from a human donor in good health. Each CDR3 is given with its conserved first and last residue. A D gene is named only where the DNA matches it firmly. Clone size appears in some rows only: once, few, many, or a class for an expanded clone.

j_call,v_call,d_call,clone_size,cdr3_aa,cdr3_nt
TRBJ1-1,TRBV7-9,.,.,CASSLPVSPEAFF,TGTGCCAGCAGCTTACCGGTGAGCCCTGAAGCTTTCTTT
TRBJ2-7,TRBV9,.,.,CASSPRTQIYEQYF,TGTGCCAGCAGCCCCCGGACACAAATTTACGAGCAGTACTTC
TRBJ2-7,TRBV6-5,TRBD1,.,CASRLQGGSYEQYF,TGTGCCAGCAGGTTACAGGGGGGCTCCTACGAGCAGTACTTC
TRBJ1-1,TRBV7-9,TRBD1,.,CASSSWTGPNTEAFF,TGTGCCAGCAGCTCGTGGACAGGCCCGAACACTGAAGCTTTCTTT
TRBJ1-1,TRBV10-3,TRBD1,.,CAIRPDPDRDTEAFF,TGTGCCATCAGGCCAGACCCAGACAGGGACACTGAAGCTTTCTTT
TRBJ2-7,TRBV5-1,TRBD2,.,CASSLTSGSVEQYF,TGCGCCAGCAGCTTGACTAGCGGGAGTGTCGAGCAGTACTTC
TRBJ1-5,TRBV6-6,.,.,CASSGQLNQPQHF,TGTGCCAGCAGCGGACAGCTCAATCAGCCCCAGCATTTT
TRBJ2-1,TRBV6-6,.,.,CASRPGQNIHEQFF,TGTGCCAGCAGACCGGGACAAAATATCCATGAGCAGTTCTTC
TRBJ1-2,TRBV28,.,.,CGSWSAVGYTF,TGTGGCTCCTGGAGTGCGGTTGGCTACACCTTC
TRBJ1-5,TRBV30,.,.,CAWGGDGKNQPQHF,TGTGCCTGGGGGGGGGACGGTAAGAATCAGCCCCAGCATTTT
TRBJ1-5,TRBV6-1,TRBD1,once,CASSEGRNRGRQPQHF,TGTGCCAGCAGTGAAGGACGAAACAGGGGGCGTCAGCCCCAGCATTTT
TRBJ1-3,TRBV7-9,TRBD1,.,CASSLASGQRAGNTIYF,TGTGCCAGCAGCTTAGCCTCGGGACAGCGAGCTGGAAACACCATATATTTT
TRBJ2-7,TRBV5-1,.,.,CASSLGQGWPTDYEQYF,TGCGCCAGCAGCTTGGGTCAGGGTTGGCCTACTGACTACGAGCAGTACTTC
TRBJ2-7,TRBV19,TRBD1,.,CASSKPGQGGYEQYF,TGTGCCAGTAGTAAACCGGGACAGGGAGGTTACGAGCAGTACTTC
TRBJ2-7,TRBV27,TRBD1,.,CASSLDRVHEQYF,TGTGCCAGCAGTCTGGACAGGGTCCACGAGCAGTACTTC